The present TCR beta chain was sequenced within a study of T-cell reconstitution after alpha-beta-depleted transplantation in children. V lost 2 bases and J lost 8, with 10 bases in between. This CDR3 region has 12 residues. CDR1 SGHRS and CDR2 YFSETQ come from the germline V gene. This clonotype was picked up a small number of times. Construction of the TCRbeta library involved unique molecular identifiers. TCRdb reprocessed the PCR reads via MiXCR and lists one record per CDR3 protein. There are about 540,000 distinct CDR3 sequences in the sample; roughly 18% occur only once, and approximately 3% lies in the top ten.

Source: PBMCs from the stem cell graft donor, taken from the stem cell graft. The clonotype was recovered from a human donor who donated a stem cell graft to a child with acute lymphoblastic leukemia. The chain joins TRBV5-1 to TRBJ1-2; D remains unclear. The CDR3 coding sequence is TGCGCCAGCAGCTTCGATTTCGGGGGCTACACCTTC. Translating it yields CASSFDFGGYTF.